What follows are 29 T cell receptor beta chains derived from one specimen sequenced in a study of neurological immune-mediated disorders. TCRdb re-called the 5' RACE reads through MiXCR, storing one row per CDR3 protein. The sample includes approximately 100,000 distinct CDR3 sequences, 10% to 12% of them seen just once. Time point defined: longitudinal time-point 3. Sequenced sample: PBMCs. The origin of the receptors is a female donor with HTLV-1-associated myelopathy (HAM/TSP).

This clonotype has ten or more counts. The CDR3 spells CSASSGGNQPQHF. CDR3 nucleotide sequence: TGCAGTGCTTCCTCCGGGGGCAATCAGCCCCAGCATTTT. The chain combines TRBV20-1 with TRBJ1-5; no clear D gene. Looked up from germline, CDR1 is DFQATT and CDR2 is SNEGSKA (reference sequence). The CDR3 runs 13 residues. Between the trimmed V and J ends, which lost 5 bases and 2 bases, there was a span of 10 bases.

A word on this clonotype: At one end the junction does not follow the germline gene, possibly because of a read error. The rearrangement uses TRBV27 and TRBJ1-1; possibly TRBD1 for D (5 bases). Germline V gene data show CDR1 as MNHEY and CDR2 as SMNVEV (reference sequence). CDR3 size: 14 residues. In DNA, the CDR3 is TGTGCCAGCAGTTCTCTTGGGGCAGGGACTGAAGATTTCTTT. Protein sequence: CASSSLGAGTEDFF.

This clonotype was detected ten times or more. This chain uses TRBV5-1 with TRBJ2-7; D not resolved. V was shortened by 0 bases and J by 7 bases, with 11 bases between the two germline ends. This CDR3 comprises 13 residues. Germline CDR1 reads SGHRS; CDR2 reads YFSETQ. Here the CDR3 DNA reads TGCGCCAGCAGCTTGGACCCGTCCGGGGAGCAGTACTTC. Protein product: CASSLDPSGEQYF.

This clonotype was seen at least ten times. V is TRBV10-3 and J is TRBJ2-1; 7 bases are a match to TRBD1. Germline V gene sequence: CDR1 ENHRY, CDR2 SYGVKD. Unmatched junction bases numbered 5, after V lost 4 bases and J lost 8 bases. The CDR3 spans 13 residues. Here the CDR3 reads CAISALQGHEQFF. CDR3 bases: TGTGCCATCAGTGCCCTACAGGGGCATGAGCAGTTCTTC.

The sample holds many counts of this clonotype. The CDR3 region is CATRRGISYEQYF. Written as DNA, the CDR3 is TGTGCCACGAGAAGGGGAATCTCCTACGAGCAGTACTTC. V and J are TRBV2 and TRBJ2-7; the D gene is possibly TRBD1 (5 bases). The CDR3 consists of 13 residues. Germline V gene lookup returns CDR1 SNHLY and CDR2 FYNNEI. The V gene lost 10 bases and the J gene lost 0 bases, with 13 bases spanning the gap.

This clonotype occurred many times. The chain is built from TRBV5-1 and TRBJ2-4; tentatively, D is TRBD2 (6 bases). The ends were cut back, 0 bases at V and 0 bases at J, with 10 bases in the middle. CDR1 is SGHRS, CDR2 YFSETQ, per germline. The CDR3 spans 16 residues. Here the CDR3 reads CASSLVGGTAKNIQYF. As DNA, the CDR3 is TGCGCCAGCAGCTTGGTCGGCGGGACAGCCAAAAACATTCAGTACTTC.

This clonotype came up many times. V is TRBV3-1 and J is TRBJ2-1; TRBD2 matches at 8 bases. Losses at the gene ends were 4 bases for V and 9 bases for J; bases not matched to a gene: 11. Germline CDR1 and CDR2: LGHDT and YNNKEL (reference sequence). The CDR3 runs 15 residues. CDR3 DNA sequence: TGTGCCAGCAGCCTTTCGGGACTAGACTTTATTGAGCAGTTCTTC. This codes for CASSLSGLDFIEQFF.

The chain uses TRBV5-1 and TRBJ2-6; TRBD1 might be the D (5 bases). The V end was cut by 2 bases, the J end by 4 bases, with 10 bases between. The germline V gene encodes CDR1 SGHRS and CDR2 YFSETQ. CDR3 length equals 15 residues. In nucleotides, the CDR3 is TGCGCCAGCAGCTTTCAGGGCGGAGGGGCCAACGTCCTGACTTTC. Residues: CASSFQGGGANVLTF. Looking up the rest from reference TRBV5-1 and TRBJ2-6 gives the full variable domain: KAGVTQTPRYLIKTRGQQVTLSCSPISGHRSVSWYQQTPGQGLQFLFEYFSETQRNKGNFPGRFSGRQFSNSRSEMNVSTLELGDSALYLCASSFQGGGANVLTFGAGSRLTVL.

This clonotype was recorded once. The chain is built from TRBV20-1 and TRBJ1-4; D is unresolved. In germline, CDR1 is DFQATT, CDR2 SNEGSKA (reference sequence). CDR3 length equals 13 residues. V shed 5 bases and J shed 0 bases, with 7 bases lying between them. CDR3 loop: CSALVATNEKLFF. Here the CDR3 DNA reads TGCAGTGCTTTAGTTGCAACTAATGAAAAACTGTTTTTT.

Many counts were recorded for this clonotype. This chain uses TRBV20-1 with TRBJ2-5; D gene unclear. Germline V gene sequence: CDR1 DFQATT, CDR2 SNEGSKA (reference sequence). The CDR3 runs 14 residues. Trimming removed 0 bases at V and 4 bases at J, with 12 bases between. This chain's CDR3 is CSARDGPYPETQYF. Written as DNA, the CDR3 is TGCAGTGCTAGAGACGGGCCCTACCCAGAGACCCAGTACTTC.

This clonotype was seen many times. V and J are TRBV7-9 and TRBJ2-4, with 8 bases that match TRBD1. Losses at the gene ends were 7 bases for V and 5 bases for J; bases not matched to a gene: 4. This CDR3 contains 13 residues. Per the germline V gene, CDR1 is SEHNR and CDR2 is FQNEAQ (reference sequence). The CDR3 loop reads CASIPDRENIQYF. The CDR3, as DNA: TGTGCCAGCATACCGGACAGGGAAAACATTCAGTACTTC. The variable domain in full, with the rest retrieved from reference TRBV7-9 and TRBJ2-4, is DTGVSQNPRHKITKRGQNVTFRCDPISEHNRLYWYRQTLGQGPEFLTYFQNEAQLEKSRLLSDRFSAERPKGSFSTLEIQRTEQGDSAMYLCASIPDRENIQYFGAGTRLSVL.

The J gene is TRBJ2-3, the V gene TRBV20-1, with 11 bases fitting TRBD2. Germline lookup yields CDR1 DFQATT and CDR2 SNEGSKA (reference sequence). The CDR3 covers 17 residues. The junction had 11 bases not matched to a gene; V was cut back by 6 bases and J by 0 bases. The CDR3 nucleotides read TGCAGTGCCTCGGGACTAGCGGCCCCCCGTAGCACAGATACGCAGTATTTT. Translating gives CSASGLAAPRSTDTQYF.

The V and J genes are TRBV12-3 or TRBV12-4 and TRBJ2-7; D gene ambiguous. Trimming took 3 bases from V and 1 from J, leaving 13 bases between them. This CDR3 region has 15 residues. CDR3 amino acids: CASSFSAAASYEQYF. As DNA, the CDR3 is TGTGCCAGCAGTTTCTCGGCGGCTGCTTCCTACGAGCAGTACTTC.

This clonotype was seen ten or more times. The gene calls are TRBV5-1 and TRBJ2-3; tentatively, D is TRBD2 (5 bases). V dropped 2 bases and J dropped 0 bases, with 7 bases sitting between them. This CDR3 has 14 residues. Germline CDR1 reads SGHRS; CDR2 reads YFSETQ. The DNA of the CDR3 is TGCGCCAGCAGCTTTGAGGGCAGCACAGATACGCAGTATTTT. Amino acid sequence: CASSFEGSTDTQYF.

As regards this clonotype: At one boundary the junction diverges from the germline segment, which might be a read error. This rearrangement joins TRBV5-1 to TRBJ2-2; 8 nucleotides line up with TRBD1. CDR1 and CDR2 (germline): SGHRS, YFSETQ. The length of the CDR3 is 14 residues. The CDR3 DNA follows: TGCGCCAGCAGCATTGGACAGGGCACCTGGGAGCTGTTTTTT. Translating it yields CASSIGQGTWELFF.

This clonotype was detected a few times. The chain joins TRBV18 to TRBJ1-1, with D hard to call. Germline V lookup: CDR1 KGHSH, CDR2 LQKENI. The CDR3 spans 12 residues. Trimming removed 3 bases from V and 4 bases from J, with 6 bases in between. The CDR3 protein is CASSPLVTEAFF. The CDR3, as DNA: TGTGCCAGCTCACCCTTAGTCACTGAAGCTTTCTTT.

This clonotype was detected many times. The rearrangement joins TRBV10-1 to TRBJ2-1; TRBD2 is a possible D gene (7 bases). Trimming left V 3 bases short and J 5 bases short, with 11 bases between. This CDR3 contains 14 residues. Germline V gene data show CDR1 as WNHNN and CDR2 as SYGVQD (reference sequence). CDR3 nucleotide sequence: TGCGCCAGCAGTGAAGGGGGGGGGGACAATGAGCAGTTCTTC. It codes for CASSEGGGDNEQFF.

This clonotype has ten or more counts. V is TRBV7-7 and J is TRBJ2-1; 8 bases line up with TRBD1. The CDR3 length is 15 residues. Germline CDR1 SSHAT, CDR2 FNYEAQ (reference sequence). Germline trimming cut 5 bases from V and 8 bases from J; bases unmatched to any gene: 11. CDR3 nucleotides: TGTGCCAGCAGCAGGGGGAATCAGGGGGCTGATGAGCAGTTCTTC. This gives the protein CASSRGNQGADEQFF.

Ten or more counts support this clonotype. The chain uses TRBV28 and TRBJ2-2; 13 bases are a match to TRBD2. Germline V gene lookup returns CDR1 MDHEN and CDR2 SYDVKM. With V trimmed by 3 bases and J by 4 bases, 5 bases remained unmatched. This CDR3 is built from 17 residues. The DNA of the CDR3 is TGTGCCAGCAGTTTGTGGACTAGCGGGGGCTCCACCGGGGAGCTGTTTTTT. This gives the protein CASSLWTSGGSTGELFF.

V is TRBV5-5 and J is TRBJ1-5; D unresolved. This CDR3 comprises 17 residues. V gave up 4 bases and J gave up 2 bases, with 19 bases separating them. Germline CDR1 is SGHKS and CDR2 is YYEKEE (reference sequence). In DNA form, the CDR3 reads TGTGCCAGCAGCCCCCGGACGTTGGGTGATCGCAATCAGCCCCAGCATTTT. Translated, it gives CASSPRTLGDRNQPQHF.

The CDR3 DNA follows: TGCGCCAGCAGCTTGCCAGGGAGCTCTGGGGCCAACGTCCTGACTTTC. Its protein is CASSLPGSSGANVLTF. The chain links TRBV5-1 to TRBJ2-6, with D possibly called TRBD1 or TRBD2 (5 bases each). V lost 1 base to trimming and J lost 0 bases, with 8 bases between them. CDR1 and CDR2 from the germline V gene are SGHRS and YFSETQ. The CDR3 extends over 16 amino acids.

This clonotype was picked up many times. This chain joins TRBV28 and TRBJ2-1, with 7 bases aligning to TRBD1. The CDR3 contains 15 residues. V shed 5 bases, J shed 6 bases, and the junction held 10 bases outside the gene matches. The V gene's germline CDR1 is MDHEN and CDR2 SYDVKM. The CDR3 reads CASSLTGSRRNEQFF. The CDR3 nucleotides are TGTGCCAGCAGTCTGACAGGGTCCAGGCGCAATGAGCAGTTCTTC.

The sample holds many counts of this clonotype. The chain combines TRBV11-2 with TRBJ2-1; 11 bases are shared with TRBD2. CDR3 length equals 15 residues. The V and J ends lost 1 base and 7 bases, in that order; junction bases with no gene match: 3. Germline-derived CDR1 and CDR2 are SGHAT and FQNNGV. The CDR3 loop reads CASSLVAGGRNEQFF. CDR3 coding DNA: TGTGCCAGCAGCTTAGTAGCGGGGGGGCGAAATGAGCAGTTCTTC.

This clonotype was picked up many times. Written as DNA, the CDR3 is TGTGCCAGCAGGATGACCGGGACAGGAACCTACGAGCAGTACTTC. It specifies CASRMTGTGTYEQYF. The rearrangement uses TRBV28 and TRBJ2-7; TRBD1 aligns across 8 bases. Losses at the gene ends were 6 bases for V and 2 bases for J; bases not matched to a gene: 9. Germline values: CDR1 MDHEN, CDR2 SYDVKM. This CDR3 has 15 amino acids.

This clonotype was detected ten times or more. The genes are TRBV12-3 or TRBV12-4 and TRBJ2-2; TRBD1 aligns across 7 bases. This CDR3 region has 15 residues. J lost 5 bases, V lost 5 bases, and 8 bases had no gene match. Written as DNA, the CDR3 is TGTGCCAGCAGTCTCTACAGGGGTCATACCGGGGAGCTGTTTTTT. The encoded protein is CASSLYRGHTGELFF.

This clonotype was observed at least ten times. The chain carries TRBV28 and TRBJ2-7; D call uncertain. The CDR3 runs 12 residues. Germline CDR1 MDHEN, CDR2 SYDVKM. The ends were cut back, 5 bases at V and 3 bases at J, with 8 bases in the middle. This chain's CDR3 is CASSTPYYEQYF. CDR3 coding DNA: TGTGCCAGCAGTACGCCGTACTACGAGCAGTACTTC.

This clonotype showed up many times. CDR3 loop: CASSLGGENQPQHF. The CDR3 region has the DNA TGTGCCAGCAGCTTGGGTGGGGAAAATCAGCCCCAGCATTTT. This chain links TRBV5-6 with TRBJ1-5, with D unresolved. V gave up 0 bases and J gave up 4 bases, with 8 bases separating them. The CDR3 covers 14 residues. In germline, CDR1 is SGHDT, CDR2 YYEEEE.

In its sample, this clonotype was seen many times. The chain has TRBV6-1 and TRBJ2-5; D might be TRBD2 (5 bases). Per the germline V gene, CDR1 is MNHNS and CDR2 is SASEGT. The CDR3 contains 16 residues. V was cut by 0 bases and J by 5 bases, with 16 bases left in between. CDR3 amino acids: CASSEALGVGGETQYF. CDR3 in DNA: TGTGCCAGCAGTGAAGCGCTCGGGGTCGGTGGGGAGACCCAGTACTTC.

In its sample, this clonotype was seen many times. This chain uses TRBV12-3 or TRBV12-4 with TRBJ2-2, with TRBD1 matching over 8 bases. V gave up 2 bases and J gave up 3 bases; unmatched junction bases: 5. The CDR3 has 16 amino acids. The CDR3 region is CASSLWTGLDTGELFF. For the CDR3, the DNA is TGTGCCAGCAGTTTATGGACAGGGTTGGACACCGGGGAGCTGTTTTTT.